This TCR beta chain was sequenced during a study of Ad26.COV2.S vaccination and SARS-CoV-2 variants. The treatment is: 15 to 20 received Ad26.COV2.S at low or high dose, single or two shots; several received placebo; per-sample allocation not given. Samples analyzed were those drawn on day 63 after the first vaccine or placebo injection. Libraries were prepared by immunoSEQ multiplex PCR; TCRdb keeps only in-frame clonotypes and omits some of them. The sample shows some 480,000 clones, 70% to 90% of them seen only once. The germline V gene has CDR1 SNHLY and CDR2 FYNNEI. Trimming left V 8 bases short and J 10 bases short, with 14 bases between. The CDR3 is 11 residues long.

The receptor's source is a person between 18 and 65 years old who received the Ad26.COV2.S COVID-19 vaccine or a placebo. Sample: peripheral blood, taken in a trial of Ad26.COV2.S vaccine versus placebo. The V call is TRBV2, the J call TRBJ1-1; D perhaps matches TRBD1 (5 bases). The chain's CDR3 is CASGSRDGAFF. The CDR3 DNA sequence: TGTGCCAGCGGAAGCAGGGATGGAGCTTTCTTT. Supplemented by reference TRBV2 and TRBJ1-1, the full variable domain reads EPEVTQTPSHQVTQMGQEVILRCVPISNHLYFYWYRQILGQKVEFLVSFYNNEISEKSEIFDDQFSVERPDGSNFTLKIRSTKLEDSAMYFCASGSRDGAFFGQGTRLTVV.